This TCR beta chain came from a study of regulatory T cells in long-lasting Graves disease. This clonotype occurred many times. Its antigen is currently unknown. Germline values: CDR1 MNHNS, CDR2 SASEGT. Trimming shortened V by 1 base and J by 3 bases, and 9 bases separated the two germline ends. The CDR3 has 14 amino acids. This sample's time point: persistent/refractory GD, antithyroid drugs over 5 years with positive TRAb. Researchers made the TCR library from RNA that was extracted from PBMCs. The TCR beta library used iRepertoire HTBI primers with Arm-PCR amplification of CDR3. One entry per CDR3 protein results from TCRdb running MiXCR on the multiplex PCR reads. The sample has more than 300,000 distinct CDR3 sequences, roughly 20% seen once. Study observations and caveats: Persistent cases of Graves' showed reduced TCR diversity relative to newly diagnosed patients. Persistent disease preferred TRBV28, TRBJ1-2 and TRBJ2-5; new disease, TRBV20-1 and TRBJ2-1.

The rearrangement uses TRBV6-1 and TRBJ1-1; D is uncertain. The source of this sequence is a woman in her thirties or forties with Graves disease. The specimen was peripheral blood mononuclear cells (PBMCs), collected when the disease was refractory, from a patient treated with antithyroid drugs. CDR3 coding DNA: TGTGCCAGCAGTGAAGTACGGCCTGACACTGAAGCTTTCTTT. The encoded protein is CASSEVRPDTEAFF.